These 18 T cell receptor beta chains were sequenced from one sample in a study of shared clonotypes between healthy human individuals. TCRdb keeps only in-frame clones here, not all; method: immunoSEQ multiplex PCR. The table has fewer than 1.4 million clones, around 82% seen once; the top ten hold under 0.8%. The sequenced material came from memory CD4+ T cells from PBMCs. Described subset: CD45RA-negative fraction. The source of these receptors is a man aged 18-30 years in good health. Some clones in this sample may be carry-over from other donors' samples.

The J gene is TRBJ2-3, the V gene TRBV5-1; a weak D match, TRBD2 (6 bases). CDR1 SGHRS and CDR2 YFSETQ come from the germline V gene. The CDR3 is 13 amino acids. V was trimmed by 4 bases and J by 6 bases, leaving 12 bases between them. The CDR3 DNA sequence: TGCGCCAGCAGCCCCACGGGACTCGATACGCAGTATTTT. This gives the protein CASSPTGLDTQYF.

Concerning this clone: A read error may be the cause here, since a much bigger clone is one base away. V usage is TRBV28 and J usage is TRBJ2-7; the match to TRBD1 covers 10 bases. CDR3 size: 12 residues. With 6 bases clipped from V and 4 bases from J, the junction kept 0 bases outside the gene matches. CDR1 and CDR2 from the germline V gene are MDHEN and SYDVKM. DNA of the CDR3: TGTGCCAGCAGGGGACAGGGGTACGAGCAGTACTTC. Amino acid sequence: CASRGQGYEQYF.

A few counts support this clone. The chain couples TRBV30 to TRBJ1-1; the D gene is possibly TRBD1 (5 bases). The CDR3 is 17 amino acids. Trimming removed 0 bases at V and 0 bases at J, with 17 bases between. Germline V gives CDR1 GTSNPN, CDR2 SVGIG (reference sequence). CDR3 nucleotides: TGTGCCTGGAGTGTACCCAACCACTGGGGGATGAACACTGAAGCTTTCTTT. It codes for CAWSVPNHWGMNTEAFF. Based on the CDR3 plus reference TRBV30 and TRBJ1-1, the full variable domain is SQTIHQWPATLVQPVGSPLSLECTVEGTSNPNLYWYRQAAGRGLQLLFYSVGIGQISSEVPQNLSASRPQDRQFILSSKKLLLSDSGFYLCAWSVPNHWGMNTEAFFGQGTRLTVV.

The CDR3 protein is CASSHSDRGGYTF. DNA of the CDR3: TGTGCCAGCAGCCATTCGGACAGGGGCGGCTACACCTTC. This sequence joins TRBV9 and TRBJ1-2, with 9 positions matching TRBD1. The CDR3 extends over 13 amino acids. V shed 4 bases and J 8 bases; nucleotides not matched to a gene: 6. Germline CDR1 SGDLS, CDR2 YYNGEE.

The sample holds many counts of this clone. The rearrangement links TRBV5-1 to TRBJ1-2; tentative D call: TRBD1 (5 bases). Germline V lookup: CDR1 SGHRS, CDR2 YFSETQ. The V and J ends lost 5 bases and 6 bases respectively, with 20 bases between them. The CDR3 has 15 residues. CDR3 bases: TGCGCCAGCAGTCGGGGCGGGTGGGCAGACAATGGCTACACCTTC. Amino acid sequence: CASSRGGWADNGYTF.

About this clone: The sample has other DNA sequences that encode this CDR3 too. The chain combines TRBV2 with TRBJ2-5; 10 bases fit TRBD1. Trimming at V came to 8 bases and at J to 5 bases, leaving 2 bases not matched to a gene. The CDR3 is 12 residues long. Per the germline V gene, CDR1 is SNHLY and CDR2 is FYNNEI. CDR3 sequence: CASRDRGETQYF. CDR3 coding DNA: TGTGCCAGCCGGGACAGGGGCGAGACCCAGTACTTC. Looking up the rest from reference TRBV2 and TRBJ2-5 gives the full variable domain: EPEVTQTPSHQVTQMGQEVILRCVPISNHLYFYWYRQILGQKVEFLVSFYNNEISEKSEIFDDQFSVERPDGSNFTLKIRSTKLEDSAMYFCASRDRGETQYFGPGTRLLVL.

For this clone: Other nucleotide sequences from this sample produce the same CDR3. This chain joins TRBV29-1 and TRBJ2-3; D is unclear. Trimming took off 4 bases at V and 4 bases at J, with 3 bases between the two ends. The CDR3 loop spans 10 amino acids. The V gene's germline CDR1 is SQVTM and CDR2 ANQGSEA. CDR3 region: CSVGPDTQYF. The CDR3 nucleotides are TGCAGCGTTGGTCCAGATACGCAGTATTTT.

For the CDR3, the DNA is TGTGCCAGCAGACACAGGGAGCACCTCGAAAAACTGTTTTTT. This gives the protein CASRHREHLEKLFF. The chain has TRBV11-1 and TRBJ1-4; possibly TRBD1 for D (6 bases). V gave up 6 bases and J gave up 8 bases, with 16 bases separating them. This CDR3 region has 14 residues. Per the germline V gene, CDR1 is SGHAT and CDR2 is FQDESV (reference sequence).

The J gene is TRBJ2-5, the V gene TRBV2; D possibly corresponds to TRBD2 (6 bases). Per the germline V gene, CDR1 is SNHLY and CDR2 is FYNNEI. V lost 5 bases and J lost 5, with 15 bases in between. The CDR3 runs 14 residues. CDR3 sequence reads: CASSIWGVGETQYF. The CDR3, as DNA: TGTGCCAGCAGTATTTGGGGGGTCGGGGAGACCCAGTACTTC.

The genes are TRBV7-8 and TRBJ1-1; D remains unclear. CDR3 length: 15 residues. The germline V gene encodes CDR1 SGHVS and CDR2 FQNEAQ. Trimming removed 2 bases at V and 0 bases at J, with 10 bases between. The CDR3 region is CASSLFSKVNTEAFF. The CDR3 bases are TGTGCCAGCAGCTTATTTTCAAAGGTGAACACTGAAGCTTTCTTT.

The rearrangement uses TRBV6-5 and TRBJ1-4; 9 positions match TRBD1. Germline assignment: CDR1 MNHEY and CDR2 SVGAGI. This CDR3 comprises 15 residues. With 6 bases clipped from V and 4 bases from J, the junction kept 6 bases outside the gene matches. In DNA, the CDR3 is TGTGCCAGCAGATCAACAGGGGGCGGTAATGAAAAACTGTTTTTT. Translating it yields CASRSTGGGNEKLFF.

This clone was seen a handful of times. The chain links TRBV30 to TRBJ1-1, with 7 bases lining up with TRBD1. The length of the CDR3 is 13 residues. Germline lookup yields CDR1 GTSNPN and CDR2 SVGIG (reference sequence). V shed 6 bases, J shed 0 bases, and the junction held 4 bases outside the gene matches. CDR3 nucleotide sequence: TGTGCCTGTATGACAGGGCTGAACACTGAAGCTTTCTTT. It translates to CACMTGLNTEAFF.

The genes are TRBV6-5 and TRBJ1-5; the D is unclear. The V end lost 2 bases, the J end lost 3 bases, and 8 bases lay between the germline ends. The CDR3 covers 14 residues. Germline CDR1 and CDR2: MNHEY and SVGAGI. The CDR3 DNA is TGTGCCAGCAGTTACCGGGGTACCAATCAGCCCCAGCATTTT. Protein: CASSYRGTNQPQHF.

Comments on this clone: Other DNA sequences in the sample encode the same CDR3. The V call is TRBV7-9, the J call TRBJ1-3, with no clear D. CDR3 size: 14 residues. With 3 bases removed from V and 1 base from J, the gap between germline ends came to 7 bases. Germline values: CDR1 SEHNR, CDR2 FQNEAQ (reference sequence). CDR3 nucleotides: TGTGCCAGCAGCTTGGCGGGGTCTGGAAACACCATATATTTT. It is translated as CASSLAGSGNTIYF.

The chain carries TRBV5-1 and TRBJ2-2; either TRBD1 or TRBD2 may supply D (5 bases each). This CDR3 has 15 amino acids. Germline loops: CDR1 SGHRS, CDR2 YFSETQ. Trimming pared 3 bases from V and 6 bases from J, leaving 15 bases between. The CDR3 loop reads CASSSEGSRAGELFF. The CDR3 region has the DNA TGCGCCAGCAGCTCCGAGGGGAGTCGCGCCGGGGAGCTGTTTTTT. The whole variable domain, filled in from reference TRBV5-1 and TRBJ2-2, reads KAGVTQTPRYLIKTRGQQVTLSCSPISGHRSVSWYQQTPGQGLQFLFEYFSETQRNKGNFPGRFSGRQFSNSRSEMNVSTLELGDSALYLCASSSEGSRAGELFFGEGSRLTVL.

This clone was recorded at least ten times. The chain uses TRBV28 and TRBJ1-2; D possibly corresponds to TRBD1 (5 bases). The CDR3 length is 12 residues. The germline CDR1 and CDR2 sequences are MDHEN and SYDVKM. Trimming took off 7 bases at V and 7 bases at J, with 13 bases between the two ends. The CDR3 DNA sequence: TGTGCCAGCATTCCGGGGGGTGGTGGCTACACCTTC. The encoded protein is CASIPGGGGYTF.

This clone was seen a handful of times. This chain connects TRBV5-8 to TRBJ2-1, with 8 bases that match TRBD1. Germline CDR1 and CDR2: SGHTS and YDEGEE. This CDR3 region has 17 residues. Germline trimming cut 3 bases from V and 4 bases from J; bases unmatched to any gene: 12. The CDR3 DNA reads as TGTGCCAGCAGCTCATGGTGGGTACAGGGGGAGTACAATGAGCAGTTCTTC. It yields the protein CASSSWWVQGEYNEQFF.

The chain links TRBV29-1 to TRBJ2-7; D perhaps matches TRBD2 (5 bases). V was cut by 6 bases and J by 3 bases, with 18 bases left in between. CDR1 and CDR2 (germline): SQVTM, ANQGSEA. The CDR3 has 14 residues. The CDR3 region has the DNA TGCAGCGTCCTTGACTTCCGAGGGAACTACGAGCAGTACTTC. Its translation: CSVLDFRGNYEQYF.